One sample yielded the 31 T cell receptor beta chains listed below, sequenced in a study of T cells in Graves' hyperthyroidism and ophthalmopathy. RNA transcripts provided the source from which TCR beta CDR3 regions were amplified. Researchers ran a first-round RT-PCR on the TCR CDR3 using the HTBI primer set. TCRdb independently ran MiXCR on the multiplex PCR reads; one entry per CDR3 protein. In the table there are about 640,000 distinct CDR3 sequences, roughly 20% of which are singletons. Sequenced: blood. The receptors originated from a man between 25 and 39 years old with Graves' ophthalmopathy.

This clonotype was seen many times. The V call is TRBV11-2, the J call TRBJ1-1; D gene ambiguous. V lost 4 bases, J lost 4 bases, and 7 bases lay in between. Germline values: CDR1 SGHAT, CDR2 FQNNGV. The CDR3 extends over 12 amino acids. The CDR3 sequence is CASSSPGTEAFF. CDR3 nucleotides: TGTGCCAGCAGCTCCCCAGGCACTGAAGCTTTCTTT.

This clonotype was observed many times. This chain uses TRBV18 with TRBJ1-4; 7 bases align to TRBD1. The germline V gene has CDR1 KGHSH and CDR2 LQKENI. The V segment lost 1 base and the J segment 5 bases; nucleotides outside the gene matches: 7. The CDR3 length is 16 residues. CDR3 in amino acids: CASSPRGGLTNEKLFF. CDR3 nucleotide sequence: TGTGCCAGCTCACCACGAGGGGGCCTTACCAATGAAAAACTGTTTTTT. Looking up the rest from reference TRBV18 and TRBJ1-4 gives the full variable domain: NAGVMQNPRHLVRRRGQEARLRCSPMKGHSHVYWYRQLPEEGLKFMVYLQKENIIDESGMPKERFSAEFPKEGPSILRIQQVVRGDSAAYFCASSPRGGLTNEKLFFGSGTQLSVL.

This sequence joins TRBV28 and TRBJ2-1, with 12 bases lining up with TRBD2. The CDR3 has 12 residues. Germline assignment: CDR1 MDHEN and CDR2 SYDVKM. CDR3 sequence (DNA): TGTGCTTCCGGACTAGCGGGAAGGGAGCAGTTCTTC. This gives the protein CASGLAGREQFF.

This clonotype occurred a few times. This chain links TRBV3-1 with TRBJ2-1; 10 bases line up with TRBD2. The germline CDR1 and CDR2 sequences are LGHDT and YNNKEL (reference sequence). This CDR3 has 15 amino acids. V trimming: 4 bases; J trimming: 6 bases; junction bases outside the gene matches: 6. This chain's CDR3 is CASSRAGGGRNEQFF. In DNA form, the CDR3 reads TGTGCCAGCAGCCGAGCGGGAGGGGGCCGCAATGAGCAGTTCTTC.

This sequence joins TRBV5-1 and TRBJ1-5; D perhaps matches TRBD1 (6 bases). The V gene lost 1 base and the J gene lost 4 bases, with 15 bases spanning the gap. The V gene's germline CDR1 is SGHRS and CDR2 YFSETQ. The CDR3 loop spans 16 amino acids. CDR3 sequence: CASSLLAMGANQPQHF. DNA for the CDR3: TGCGCCAGCAGCTTGTTAGCCATGGGGGCTAATCAGCCCCAGCATTTT.

This clonotype has a handful of counts. The V gene is TRBV5-4, the J gene TRBJ1-6; TRBD1 agrees at 9 bases. J was trimmed by 7 bases and V by 2 bases; bases with no gene match: 7. The CDR3 extends over 16 amino acids. The V gene's germline CDR1 is SGHNT and CDR2 YYREEE (reference sequence). The CDR3 loop reads CASSLTGGRVNSPLHF. CDR3 nucleotide sequence: TGTGCCAGCAGCTTAACAGGGGGCCGAGTGAATTCACCCCTCCACTTT.

In this sample, this clonotype turned up many times. This rearrangement joins TRBV13 to TRBJ2-7, with 13 bases that match TRBD2. Per germline, CDR1 PRHDT and CDR2 FYEKMQ (reference sequence). With 5 bases clipped from V and 2 bases from J, the junction kept 3 bases outside the gene matches. The CDR3 is 15 residues long. CDR3: CASSRGLAGAYEQYF. The CDR3 region has the DNA TGTGCCAGCAGCCGAGGACTAGCGGGAGCCTACGAGCAGTACTTC.

Worth noting for this clonotype: A much larger clone differs from this one at a single base, so this may be a read error. This rearrangement joins TRBV4-2 to TRBJ2-7; D might be TRBD2 (6 bases). From germline, CDR1 is LGHNA and CDR2 YNFKEQ. The ends were cut back, 6 bases at V and 5 bases at J, with 17 bases in the middle. CDR3 length: 14 residues. The CDR3 DNA follows: TGTGCCAGCAGTCCGACCGTCGGGGGAGACGAGCAGTACTTC. Protein sequence: CASSPTVGGDEQYF.

DNA for the CDR3: TGTGCCAGCAGTTTAAACCAGGGAACAGATACGCAGTATTTT. It codes for CASSLNQGTDTQYF. The chain has TRBV28 and TRBJ2-3; a weak D match, TRBD1 (5 bases). V was shortened by 2 bases and J by 3 bases, with 9 bases between the two germline ends. Per the germline V gene, CDR1 is MDHEN and CDR2 is SYDVKM. The CDR3 totals 14 residues.

The chain employs TRBV20-1 and TRBJ2-1; 11 bases map to TRBD2. The CDR3 is 14 residues long. With 6 bases clipped from V and 4 bases from J, the junction kept 5 bases outside the gene matches. Germline CDR1 and CDR2: DFQATT and SNEGSKA (reference sequence). CDR3 residues: CSATTSGGYNEQFF. Written as DNA, the CDR3 is TGCAGTGCCACCACTAGCGGGGGTTACAATGAGCAGTTCTTC.

This clonotype has ten or more counts. The chain combines TRBV20-1 with TRBJ2-7, with D possibly TRBD2 on 5 matching bases. The CDR3 sequence is 13 residues long. Germline-derived CDR1 and CDR2 are DFQATT and SNEGSKA (reference sequence). Trimming removed 1 base from V and 0 bases from J, with 7 bases in between. CDR3 loop: CSARGADSYEQYF. In nucleotides, the CDR3 is TGCAGTGCTAGAGGAGCGGACTCCTACGAGCAGTACTTC.

The gene calls are TRBV6-5 and TRBJ2-2; 11 bases align to TRBD2. The germline V gene encodes CDR1 MNHEY and CDR2 SVGAGI. This CDR3 comprises 16 residues. The junction had 4 bases not matched to a gene; V was cut back by 0 bases and J by 7 bases. The CDR3 reads CASSYSGTSGIGELFF. DNA for the CDR3: TGTGCCAGCAGTTACTCCGGGACTAGCGGTATCGGGGAGCTGTTTTTT.

V usage is TRBV6-1 and J usage is TRBJ2-1, with TRBD1 matching 11 bases. CDR3 length: 15 amino acids. The germline V gene encodes CDR1 MNHNS and CDR2 SASEGT. V lost 4 bases, J lost 6 bases, and 5 bases stayed unmatched. CDR3 protein: CASSVLGQGANEQFF. The CDR3 nucleotides are TGTGCCAGCAGTGTTCTAGGACAGGGGGCCAATGAGCAGTTCTTC.

This clonotype showed up just a few times. The rearrangement links TRBV10-3 to TRBJ2-1; 12 bases match TRBD2. This CDR3 spans 21 amino acids. Germline lookup yields CDR1 ENHRY and CDR2 SYGVKD. J gave up 1 base and V 0 bases, and 13 bases lay outside the gene matches. The CDR3, as DNA: TGTGCCATCAGTGAGTCAATTGGGACTAGCGGGCCAGTGAATTCCTACAATGAGCAGTTCTTC. This translates into CAISESIGTSGPVNSYNEQFF.

This clonotype occurred a few times. The chain uses TRBV7-2 and TRBJ2-7; 7 bases align to TRBD2. Germline V gene data show CDR1 as SGHTA and CDR2 as FQGNSA. Unmatched junction bases numbered 6, after V lost 5 bases and J lost 5 bases. The CDR3 has 13 amino acids. The DNA of the CDR3 is TGTGCCAGCAGCCCGCGGGCGGGAGACGAGCAGTACTTC. Protein sequence: CASSPRAGDEQYF.

This clonotype was counted a few times. The chain uses TRBV27 and TRBJ2-7; 12 bases agree with TRBD1. Germline assignment: CDR1 MNHEY and CDR2 SMNVEV (reference sequence). V trimming: 5 bases; J trimming: 6 bases; junction bases outside the gene matches: 11. The CDR3 totals 16 residues. The CDR3 region is CASSDRDRGQSSEQYF. The CDR3 DNA reads as TGTGCCAGCAGTGACCGGGACAGGGGGCAATCTAGCGAGCAGTACTTC.

In its sample, this clonotype was seen many times. The chain uses TRBV28 and TRBJ2-7, with D tentatively TRBD2 (6 bases). The CDR3 has 14 residues. The germline V and J ends were trimmed by 6 bases and 2 bases, with 14 bases remaining between them. Germline V lookup: CDR1 MDHEN, CDR2 SYDVKM. The CDR3: CASRESEGTYEQYF. The CDR3 coding sequence is TGTGCCAGCAGGGAGTCGGAGGGGACCTACGAGCAGTACTTC. Using reference TRBV28 and TRBJ2-7 for the parts outside the CDR3, the full variable domain is DVKVTQSSRYLVKRTGEKVFLECVQDMDHENMFWYRQDPGLGLRLIYFSYDVKMKEKGDIPEGYSVSREKKERFSLILESASTNQTSMYLCASRESEGTYEQYFGPGTRLTVT.

This clonotype showed up many times. This sequence joins TRBV28 and TRBJ1-4, with a weak D call TRBD1 (5 bases). The CDR3 runs to 15 residues. V lost 1 base to trimming and J lost 7 bases, with 13 bases between them. CDR1 is MDHEN and CDR2 is SYDVKM in the germline V gene. The CDR3 DNA reads as TGTGCCAGCAGTTTATCATGGCAGGGTCGTGAAAAACTGTTTTTT. Translation: CASSLSWQGREKLFF.

The gene calls are TRBV12-5 and TRBJ2-7; 7 bases fit TRBD1. The V gene's germline CDR1 is LGHNT and CDR2 FRNRAP. V lost 11 bases and J lost 3; bases outside the gene matches: 13. This CDR3 comprises 14 residues. CDR3 coding DNA: TGTGCTCGCCTGCCCCAGGGGGTTGTCTACGAGCAGTACTTC. This encodes CARLPQGVVYEQYF.

A word on this clonotype: At one of its ends the junction is not consistent with the germline gene, which may arise from a read error. The V gene is TRBV7-7, the J gene TRBJ2-1; no definite D call. Per germline, CDR1 SSHAT and CDR2 FNYEAQ (reference sequence). The CDR3 extends over 13 amino acids. CDR3 in amino acids: CASSLNAVGEQFF. DNA of the CDR3: TGTGCTAGCAGCTTAAACGCCGTGGGTGAGCAGTTCTTC.

This chain connects TRBV4-2 to TRBJ1-1, with 9 bases aligning to TRBD1. Germline CDR1 reads LGHNA; CDR2 reads YNFKEQ. With 4 bases clipped from V and 10 bases from J, the junction kept 7 bases outside the gene matches. The CDR3 extends over 13 amino acids. CDR3 DNA: TGTGCCAGCAGCCCAATTTCACAGGGGGCAGCTTTCTTT. It codes for CASSPISQGAAFF.

This clonotype has just a few counts. This rearrangement joins TRBV5-8 to TRBJ2-4, with D tentatively TRBD2 (7 bases). The CDR3 sequence is 15 residues long. Trimming pared 8 bases from V and 3 bases from J, leaving 18 bases between. In germline, CDR1 is SGHTS, CDR2 YDEGEE. The CDR3 here is CARGGGPLDKNIQYF. DNA of the CDR3: TGTGCCAGGGGAGGGGGGCCTCTTGACAAAAACATTCAGTACTTC. Complete variable domain (other parts from reference TRBV5-8 and TRBJ2-4): EAGVTQSPTHLIKTRGQQATLRCSPISGHTSVYWYQQALGLGLQFLLWYDEGEERNRGNFPPRFSGRQFPNYSSELNVNALELEDSALYLCARGGGPLDKNIQYFGAGTRLSVL.

This clonotype was detected ten times or more. J is TRBJ1-6 and V is TRBV3-1; 8 bases align to TRBD1. This CDR3 region has 15 residues. J gave up 7 bases and V 5 bases, and 7 bases lay outside the gene matches. The V gene's germline CDR1 is LGHDT and CDR2 YNNKEL (reference sequence). Here the CDR3 reads CASSGQGAKNSPLHF. CDR3 DNA: TGTGCCAGCAGCGGGCAGGGGGCGAAAAATTCACCCCTCCACTTT.

V is TRBV30 and J is TRBJ1-2; D remains ambiguous. Per the germline V gene, CDR1 is GTSNPN and CDR2 is SVGIG (reference sequence). This CDR3 is built from 15 residues. Trimming pared 0 bases from V and 2 bases from J, leaving 13 bases between. The CDR3 region is CAWSVETDPNYGYTF. For the CDR3, the DNA is TGTGCCTGGAGTGTAGAAACCGACCCCAACTATGGCTACACCTTC.

The rearrangement links TRBV10-3 to TRBJ2-1; D gene uncertain. The CDR3 runs to 14 residues. CDR1 ENHRY and CDR2 SYGVKD come from the germline V gene. Trimming took 3 bases from V and 7 from J, leaving 13 bases between them. CDR3 protein: CAISEIVQSNEQFF. Written as DNA, the CDR3 is TGTGCCATCAGTGAAATAGTACAGTCGAATGAGCAGTTCTTC.

The chain links TRBV15 to TRBJ1-5, with 9 bases fitting TRBD1. The CDR3 totals 19 residues. Unmatched junction bases numbered 9, after V lost 0 bases and J lost 0 bases. Germline V gene data show CDR1 as LNHNV and CDR2 as YYDKDF (reference sequence). The CDR3 DNA reads TGTGCCACCAGCAGAGATCGAGGGGACAGGGACCATAGCAATCAGCCCCAGCATTTT. Residues: CATSRDRGDRDHSNQPQHF.

A few counts support this clonotype. This may arise from a read error, as a much more abundant clone is one base away. The chain couples TRBV6-1 to TRBJ1-5; 7 nucleotides align to TRBD1. V was pared by 6 bases and J by 2 bases, with 4 bases of the junction left unmatched. The CDR3 spans 14 residues. The V gene's germline CDR1 is MNHNS and CDR2 SASEGT. DNA of the CDR3: TGTGCCAGCAGGCCCGGGACAGGCAATCAGCCCCAGCATTTT. Amino acids: CASRPGTGNQPQHF.

This clonotype occurred a few times. This clone may be a read error of a much larger clone one base away. V is TRBV28 and J is TRBJ2-6; D is undetermined. The CDR3 is 12 amino acids. The germline V gene has CDR1 MDHEN and CDR2 SYDVKM. The CDR3 reads CTSSSGANVLTF. CDR3 nucleotides: TGTACCAGCAGCTCTGGGGCCAACGTCCTGACTTTC.

This clonotype was observed a handful of times. This rearrangement joins TRBV20-1 to TRBJ1-4; D gene unclear. The CDR3 has 14 residues. Germline V gives CDR1 DFQATT, CDR2 SNEGSKA (reference sequence). Trimming pared 3 bases from V and 5 bases from J, leaving 13 bases between. The CDR3 is CSARRRLGNEKLFF. As DNA, the CDR3 is TGCAGTGCTAGGCGGAGGTTGGGGAATGAAAAACTGTTTTTT.

J is TRBJ2-7 and V is TRBV10-1; D is perhaps TRBD2 (6 bases). V lost 7 bases, J lost 7 bases, and 20 bases lay in between. The CDR3 length is 14 residues. Germline V lookup: CDR1 WNHNN, CDR2 SYGVQD (reference sequence). CDR3 DNA sequence: TGCGCCAGCATGGGGACCGACGCGCGGGGTGAGCAGTACTTC. Protein: CASMGTDARGEQYF.

The chain couples TRBV5-1 to TRBJ2-5, with TRBD1 matching 10 bases. Germline CDR1 SGHRS, CDR2 YFSETQ. The CDR3 runs to 14 residues. Trimming cost V 4 bases and J 4 bases; bases outside gene matches: 4. CDR3 protein: CASSRWDRGETQYF. In DNA, the CDR3 is TGCGCCAGCAGCCGTTGGGACAGGGGAGAGACCCAGTACTTC.